This is a list of T cell receptor beta chains from one sample in a study of blood T cell repertoires in COVID-19. TCRdb's copy holds only in-frame clones and misses some; the assay was immunoSEQ multiplex PCR. The sample contains 260,000 or so clones, around 86% of which appear only once. Sequenced material: PBMCs or T cells enriched from blood (not recorded which). These receptors all stem from a man between 18 and 29 years old who had recovered from COVID-19. Each CDR3 is given with its conserved first and last residue. The D gene is left open where the match is weak. A clone size is listed for some rows: how often the clone was seen (once, few, many), or a class if it is expanded.

>TRBJ2-1|-|TRBV24-1|-
CATSDFGGTSYNEQFF
TGTGCCACCAGTGATTTTGGTGGGACTTCCTACAATGAGCAGTTCTTC
>TRBJ2-5|-|TRBV6-2/TRBV6-3|-
CASSHKTQYF
TGTGCCAGCAGCCATAAAACCCAGTACTTC
>TRBJ2-6|-|TRBV19|-
CASSDEAGANVLTF
TGTGCCAGTAGTGACGAGGCTGGGGCCAACGTCCTGACTTTC
>TRBJ2-3|TRBD2|TRBV5-1|-
CASSETSGPGDTQYF
TGCGCCAGCAGCGAGACTAGCGGGCCAGGAGATACGCAGTATTTT
>TRBJ1-6|-|TRBV18|many
CASSPLQDSPLHF
TGTGCCAGCTCACCTCTACAGGATTCACCCCTCCACTTT
>TRBJ2-7|-|TRBV19|-
CASSDGYSYEQYF
TGTGCCAGTAGTGACGGGTACTCCTACGAGCAGTACTTC
>TRBJ1-2|TRBD1|TRBV7-9|-
CASGYRGLGYGYTF
TGTGCCAGCGGATACAGGGGGCTGGGCTATGGCTACACCTTC
>TRBJ2-7|TRBD1|TRBV10-1|-
CASSESRTGLGPTYEQYF
TGCGCCAGCAGTGAGTCGAGGACAGGGCTGGGCCCCACCTACGAGCAGTACTTC
>TRBJ1-1|TRBD1|TRBV11-2|-
CASSSGQGPGTEAFF
TGTGCCAGCAGCTCCGGACAGGGGCCCGGCACTGAAGCTTTCTTT
>TRBJ1-5|-|TRBV29-1|-
CSVDDQPQHF
TGCAGCGTTGACGATCAGCCCCAGCATTTT
>TRBJ1-2|-|TRBV6-5|-
CASSAGSNYGYTF
TGTGCCAGCAGCGCCGGGTCTAACTATGGCTACACCTTC
>TRBJ2-1|-|TRBV5-4|-
CASGRDISNEQFF
TGTGCCAGCGGGAGGGACATATCCAATGAGCAGTTCTTC
>TRBJ2-7|TRBD2|TRBV10-3|-
CAISHTSGPYEQYF
TGTGCCATCAGTCATACTAGCGGCCCCTACGAGCAGTACTTC
>TRBJ2-5|TRBD2|TRBV24-1|-
CATSDFGLAGQETQYF
TGTGCCACCAGTGACTTCGGACTAGCGGGACAAGAGACCCAGTACTTC
>TRBJ2-5|-|TRBV2|-
CASSDVPGETQYF
TGTGCCAGCAGTGACGTCCCAGGCGAGACCCAGTACTTC
>TRBJ2-2|TRBD1|TRBV4-1|few
CASSLRTGTNTGELFF
TGCGCCAGCAGCCTCCGGACAGGGACGAACACCGGGGAGCTGTTTTTT
>TRBJ2-7|-|TRBV5-1|few
CASNDQYGDEQYF
TGCGCCAGCAACGATCAGTATGGAGACGAGCAGTACTTC
>TRBJ2-7|-|TRBV30|-
CAWAPNDSYEQYF
TGTGCCTGGGCACCAAACGACAGTTACGAGCAGTACTTC
>TRBJ2-2|-|TRBV5-1|-
CASSQGGNTGELFF
TGCGCCAGCAGCCAGGGCGGGAACACCGGGGAGCTGTTTTTT
>TRBJ2-7|-|TRBV4-1|-
CASSQDHGGNSYEQYF
TGCGCCAGCAGCCAAGATCATGGAGGGAATAGCTACGAGCAGTACTTC
>TRBJ2-7|-|TRBV27|-
CASSFSGERYEQYF
TGTGCCAGCAGTTTCTCCGGGGAGCGCTACGAGCAGTACTTC
>TRBJ1-1|-|TRBV3-1/TRBV3-2|-
CASSQLGGTEAFF
TGTGCCAGCAGCCAACTAGGGGGCACTGAAGCTTTCTTT
>TRBJ1-2|-|TRBV18|once
CASSPLTDSFYGYTF
TGTGCCAGCTCACCACTCACCGACAGTTTCTATGGCTACACCTTC
>TRBJ2-7|TRBD1|TRBV4-1|-
CASSQEQGYEQYF
TGCGCCAGCAGCCAAGAACAGGGGTACGAGCAGTACTTC
>TRBJ2-2|-|TRBV7-3|-
CASSSRGVGELFF
TGTGCCAGCAGCTCTAGGGGTGTCGGGGAGCTGTTTTTT
>TRBJ2-7|-|TRBV2|-
CASRDPGGLFYEQYF
TGTGCCAGCAGAGATCCCGGGGGGCTTTTCTACGAGCAGTACTTC
>TRBJ1-2|-|TRBV11-2|-
CASSPSGYGYTF
TGTGCCAGCAGCCCCTCAGGGTATGGCTACACCTTC
>TRBJ1-2|-|TRBV5-6|-
CASSLDRGIGNRGYTF
TGTGCCAGCAGCTTGGATCGCGGGATTGGGAATCGGGGCTACACCTTC
>TRBJ2-7|TRBD2|TRBV28|-
CASSLVAGGTYEQYF
TGTGCCAGCAGTTTAGTAGCGGGGGGAACCTACGAGCAGTACTTC
>TRBJ1-5|-|TRBV21-1|few
CASSKEPLAPPSTFNQPQHF
TGTGCCAGCAGCAAAGAGCCCCTTGCCCCTCCCTCGACATTTAATCAGCCCCAGCATTTT
>TRBJ1-2|TRBD1|TRBV7-8|-
CASSLNSPGRGHGYTF
TGTGCCAGCAGCTTAAATTCCCCCGGCAGGGGGCATGGCTACACCTTC
>TRBJ1-5|-|TRBV21-1|-
CASVKTRGSYSNQPQHF
TGTGCCAGCGTTAAAACCCGGGGAAGTTATAGCAATCAGCCCCAGCATTTT
>TRBJ2-2|-|TRBV7-2|-
CASSLVRVAGELFF
TGTGCCAGCAGCTTAGTTCGGGTGGCTGGGGAGCTGTTTTTT
>TRBJ2-5|-|TRBV2|-
CAQSGVQETQYF
TGTGCTCAGTCAGGGGTTCAAGAGACCCAGTACTTC
>TRBJ2-2|-|TRBV5-6|-
CASSLTGKGAGELFF
TGTGCCAGCAGCCTAACAGGGAAAGGGGCCGGGGAGCTGTTTTTT
>TRBJ1-6|TRBD1|TRBV4-1|-
CASSPGQGDSPLHF
TGCGCCAGCAGCCCTGGACAGGGGGATTCACCCCTCCACTTT
>TRBJ2-3|TRBD2|TRBV15|-
CATSRDIGLAGATDTQYF
TGTGCCACCAGCAGAGATATCGGCCTAGCGGGGGCCACAGATACGCAGTATTTT
>TRBJ2-5|TRBD2|TRBV9|-
CASSEGLAGVRETQYF
TGTGCCAGCAGCGAGGGACTAGCGGGAGTCAGAGAGACCCAGTACTTC
>TRBJ2-7|TRBD1|TRBV10-1|-
CASSGTGAFREQYF
TGCGCCAGCAGTGGGACAGGGGCCTTCCGCGAGCAGTACTTC
>TRBJ2-3|-|TRBV10-1|-
CASSESSLATDTQYF
TGCGCCAGCAGTGAGTCGAGCCTAGCCACAGATACGCAGTATTTT
>TRBJ2-4|TRBD1|TRBV29-1|-
CSVAGDRGHGNIQYF
TGCAGCGTTGCAGGGGACAGGGGGCATGGAAACATTCAGTACTTC
>TRBJ1-1|-|TRBV28|-
CASSLSGYMNTEAFF
TGTGCCAGCAGTTTATCAGGTTATATGAACACTGAAGCTTTCTTT
>TRBJ2-7|-|TRBV5-1|-
CASSLPQLTSGFSYEQYF
TGCGCCAGCAGCTTGCCTCAACTGACTAGTGGGTTCTCCTACGAGCAGTACTTC
>TRBJ1-6|-|TRBV7-6|once
CASSLGAGSNSPLHF
TGTGCCAGCAGCTTAGGGGCAGGGTCAAATTCACCCCTCCACTTT
>TRBJ2-7|TRBD2|TRBV28|-
CASISGGAGYEQYF
TGTGCCAGCATAAGCGGGGGGGCCGGATACGAGCAGTACTTC
>TRBJ1-1|-|TRBV27|-
CASSLSPGRVNTEAFF
TGTGCCAGCAGTTTATCCCCGGGGAGGGTTAACACTGAAGCTTTCTTT
>TRBJ2-3|TRBD1|TRBV27|-
CASSPGGRTDTQYF
TGTGCCAGCAGCCCAGGGGGCCGCACAGATACGCAGTATTTT
>TRBJ1-5|-|TRBV11-2|-
CASSRRRGDQPQHF
TGTGCCAGCAGCCGCCGGAGAGGAGATCAGCCCCAGCATTTT
>TRBJ2-1|TRBD2|TRBV6-1|-
CASSEPRGSGMRNEQFF
TGTGCCAGCAGTGAACCAAGGGGTAGCGGGATGCGCAATGAGCAGTTCTTC
>TRBJ1-2|-|TRBV3-1/TRBV3-2|-
CASSQDSTIRGYTF
TGTGCCAGCAGCCAAGATTCGACAATCCGCGGCTACACCTTC
>TRBJ1-1|-|TRBV29-1|-
CSVEAAEGTEAFF
TGCAGCGTTGAAGCTGCGGAGGGCACTGAAGCTTTCTTT
>TRBJ2-1|TRBD2|TRBV7-6|-
CASSSSGGGLAGGNEQFF
TGTGCCAGCAGCTCCTCCGGGGGGGGCCTAGCGGGAGGCAATGAGCAGTTCTTC
>TRBJ2-7|-|TRBV5-8|-
CASSLEYPYEQYF
TGTGCCAGCAGCTTGGAATATCCCTACGAGCAGTACTTC
>TRBJ1-5|TRBD1|TRBV6-5|once
CASSREYRGSQPQHF
TGTGCCAGCAGTCGGGAGTACAGGGGCAGTCAGCCCCAGCATTTT
>TRBJ2-7|-|TRBV5-4|-
CASSLYGPYEQYF
TGTGCCAGCAGCTTATATGGGCCCTACGAGCAGTACTTC